This TCR beta chain is drawn from a study of ipilimumab plus nivolumab after autologous stem cell transplantation. Clones were read by immunoSEQ multiplex PCR, and TCRdb kept only the in-frame ones, dropping some. This table holds tens of thousands of clones, almost 95% found once. Germline V gene data show CDR1 as MDHEN and CDR2 as SYDVKM. This CDR3 has 13 amino acids. The V and J ends lost 1 base and 4 bases respectively, with 5 bases between them. This chain connects TRBV28 to TRBJ1-3; D unresolved. The TCR originated in a male donor with multiple myeloma. The sequencing here drew on PBMCs, taken in a trial of ipilimumab plus nivolumab as post-transplant consolidation. CDR3 DNA sequence: TGTGCCAGCAGTTTATACGGGGGAAACACCATATATTTT. Its translation: CASSLYGGNTIYF.